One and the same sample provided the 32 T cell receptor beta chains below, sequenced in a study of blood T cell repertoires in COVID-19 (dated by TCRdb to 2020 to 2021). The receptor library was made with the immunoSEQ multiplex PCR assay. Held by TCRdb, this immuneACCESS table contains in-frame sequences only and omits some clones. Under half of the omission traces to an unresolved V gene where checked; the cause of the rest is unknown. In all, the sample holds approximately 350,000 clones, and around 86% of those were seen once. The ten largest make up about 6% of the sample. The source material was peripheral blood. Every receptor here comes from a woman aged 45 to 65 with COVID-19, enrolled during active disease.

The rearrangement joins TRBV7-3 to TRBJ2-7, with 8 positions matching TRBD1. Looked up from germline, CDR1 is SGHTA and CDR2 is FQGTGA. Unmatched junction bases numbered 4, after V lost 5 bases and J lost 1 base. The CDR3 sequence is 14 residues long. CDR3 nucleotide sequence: TGTGCCAGCAGCCGCGGGGACAGGTCCTACGAGCAGTACTTC. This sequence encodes CASSRGDRSYEQYF. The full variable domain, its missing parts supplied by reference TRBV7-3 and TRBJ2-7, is GAGVSQTPSNKVTEKGKYVELRCDPISGHTALYWYRQSLGQGPEFLIYFQGTGAADDSGLPNDRFFAVRPEGSVSTLKIQRTERGDSAVYLCASSRGDRSYEQYFGPGTRLTVT.

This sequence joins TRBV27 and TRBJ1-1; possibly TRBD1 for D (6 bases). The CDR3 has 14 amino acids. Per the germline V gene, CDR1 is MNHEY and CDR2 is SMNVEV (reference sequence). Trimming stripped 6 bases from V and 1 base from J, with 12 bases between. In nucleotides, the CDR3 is TGTGCCAGCAGCCTCGCAGGGGCGAACACTGAAGCTTTCTTT. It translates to CASSLAGANTEAFF.

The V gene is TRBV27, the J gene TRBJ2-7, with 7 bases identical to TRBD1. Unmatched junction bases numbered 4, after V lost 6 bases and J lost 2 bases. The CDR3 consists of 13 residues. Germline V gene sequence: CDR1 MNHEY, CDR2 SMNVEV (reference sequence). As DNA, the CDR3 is TGTGCCAGCAGACCGACAGGGACCTACGAGCAGTACTTC. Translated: CASRPTGTYEQYF.

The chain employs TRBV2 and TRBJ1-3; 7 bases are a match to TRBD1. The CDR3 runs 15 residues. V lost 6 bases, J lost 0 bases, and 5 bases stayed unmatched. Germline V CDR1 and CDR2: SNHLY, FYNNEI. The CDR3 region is CASSGQALSGNTIYF. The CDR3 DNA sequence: TGTGCCAGCAGCGGACAGGCCCTCTCTGGAAACACCATATATTTT.

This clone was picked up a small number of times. The CDR3 is CASSLVLSGGAGTGELFF. CDR3 in DNA: TGTGCCAGCAGCTTAGTCCTTTCAGGCGGGGCAGGGACCGGGGAGCTGTTTTTT. The chain uses TRBV7-9 and TRBJ2-2, with a weak D call TRBD2 (6 bases). CDR1 SEHNR and CDR2 FQNEAQ come from the germline V gene (reference sequence). CDR3 length: 18 amino acids. The ends were cut back, 1 base at V and 5 bases at J, with 20 bases in the middle.

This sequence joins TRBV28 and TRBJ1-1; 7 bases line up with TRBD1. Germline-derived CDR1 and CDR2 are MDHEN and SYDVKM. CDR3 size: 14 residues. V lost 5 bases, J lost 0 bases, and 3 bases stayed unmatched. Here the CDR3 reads CASSTGVMNTEAFF. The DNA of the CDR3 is TGTGCCAGCAGTACAGGGGTTATGAACACTGAAGCTTTCTTT.

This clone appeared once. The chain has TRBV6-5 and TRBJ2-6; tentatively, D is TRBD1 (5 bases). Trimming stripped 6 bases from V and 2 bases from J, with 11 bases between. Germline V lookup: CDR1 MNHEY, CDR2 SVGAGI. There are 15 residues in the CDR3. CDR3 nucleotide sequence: TGTGCCAGCAGCCGGCCCAGGGCTGGGGCCAACGTCCTGACTTTC. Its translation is CASSRPRAGANVLTF.

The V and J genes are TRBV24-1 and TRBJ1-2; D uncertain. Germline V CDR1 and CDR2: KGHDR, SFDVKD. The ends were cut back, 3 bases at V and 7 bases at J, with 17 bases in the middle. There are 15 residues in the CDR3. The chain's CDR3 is CATSDPRVPMGGYTF. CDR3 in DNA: TGTGCCACCAGTGATCCCCGGGTCCCGATGGGTGGCTACACCTTC.

The CDR3 DNA is TGTGCCAGCAGCCTCGGGACAGGGAACGAAAAACTGTTTTTT. Protein sequence: CASSLGTGNEKLFF. The chain links TRBV7-2 to TRBJ1-4, with 9 bases lining up with TRBD1. V lost 5 bases to trimming and J lost 8 bases; unmatched junction nucleotides: 6. Looked up from germline, CDR1 is SGHTA and CDR2 is FQGNSA. The CDR3 covers 14 residues.

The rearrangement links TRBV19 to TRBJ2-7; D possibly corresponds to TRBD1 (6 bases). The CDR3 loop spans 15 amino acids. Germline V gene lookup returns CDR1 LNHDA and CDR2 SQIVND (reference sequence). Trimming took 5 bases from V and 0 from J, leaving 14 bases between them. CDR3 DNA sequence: TGTGCCAGTAGTCCATCGGACAGCTTCTCCTACGAGCAGTACTTC. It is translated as CASSPSDSFSYEQYF.

The CDR3 nucleotides read TGTGCCAGCAGCTTAGGCGGAATAGCGAATGAGCAGTTCTTC. Translation: CASSLGGIANEQFF. The chain couples TRBV13 to TRBJ2-1, with D possibly being TRBD2 (5 bases). CDR1 PRHDT and CDR2 FYEKMQ come from the germline V gene (reference sequence). This CDR3 is built from 14 residues. The V and J ends lost 0 bases and 7 bases respectively, with 10 bases between them.

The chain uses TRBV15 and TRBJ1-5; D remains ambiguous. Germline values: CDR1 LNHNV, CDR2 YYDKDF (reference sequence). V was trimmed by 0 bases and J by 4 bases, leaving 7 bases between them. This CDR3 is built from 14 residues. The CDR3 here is CATSRDLRNQPQHF. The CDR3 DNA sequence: TGTGCCACCAGCAGAGATCTGAGGAATCAGCCCCAGCATTTT.

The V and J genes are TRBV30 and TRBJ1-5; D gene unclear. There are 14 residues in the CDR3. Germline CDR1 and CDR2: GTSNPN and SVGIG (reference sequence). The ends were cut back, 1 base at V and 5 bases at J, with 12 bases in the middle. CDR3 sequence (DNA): TGTGCCTGGAGTGCTGGAGGGAGGGATCAGCCCCAGCATTTT. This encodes CAWSAGGRDQPQHF.

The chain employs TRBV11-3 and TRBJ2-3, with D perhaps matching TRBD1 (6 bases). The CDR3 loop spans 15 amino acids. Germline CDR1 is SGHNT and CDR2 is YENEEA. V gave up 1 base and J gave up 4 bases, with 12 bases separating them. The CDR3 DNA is TGTGCCAGCAGCTTAGCTGGCAGGGGAGCAGATACGCAGTATTTT. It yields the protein CASSLAGRGADTQYF. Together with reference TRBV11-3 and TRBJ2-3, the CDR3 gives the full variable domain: EAGVVQSPRYKIIEKKQPVAFWCNPISGHNTLYWYLQNLGQGPELLIRYENEEAVDDSQLPKDRFSAERLKGVDSTLKIQPAELGDSAVYLCASSLAGRGADTQYFGPGTRLTVL.

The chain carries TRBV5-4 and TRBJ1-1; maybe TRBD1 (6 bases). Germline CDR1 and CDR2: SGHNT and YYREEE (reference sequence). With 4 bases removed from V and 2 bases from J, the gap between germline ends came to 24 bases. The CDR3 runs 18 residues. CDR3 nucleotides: TGTGCCAGCAGCACGCGAGGCGGGGGGGGCGCAATTAACACTGAAGCTTTCTTT. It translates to CASSTRGGGGAINTEAFF. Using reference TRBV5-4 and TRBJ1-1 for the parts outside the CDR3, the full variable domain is ETGVTQSPTHLIKTRGQQVTLRCSSQSGHNTVSWYQQALGQGPQFIFQYYREEENGRGNFPPRFSGLQFPNYSSELNVNALELDDSALYLCASSTRGGGGAINTEAFFGQGTRLTVV.

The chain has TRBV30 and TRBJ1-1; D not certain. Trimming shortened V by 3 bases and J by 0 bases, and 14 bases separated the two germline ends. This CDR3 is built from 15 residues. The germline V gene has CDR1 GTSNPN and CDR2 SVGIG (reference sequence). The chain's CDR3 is CAWRTSGSMNTEAFF. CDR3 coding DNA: TGTGCCTGGAGAACCTCTGGTAGTATGAACACTGAAGCTTTCTTT.

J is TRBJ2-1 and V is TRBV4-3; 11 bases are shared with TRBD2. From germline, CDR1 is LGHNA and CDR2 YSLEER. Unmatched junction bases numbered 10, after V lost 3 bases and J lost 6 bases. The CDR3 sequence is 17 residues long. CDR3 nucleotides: TGCGCCAGCAGCCAGAACGCTGGGACTAGCGGACGCAATGAGCAGTTCTTC. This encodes CASSQNAGTSGRNEQFF.

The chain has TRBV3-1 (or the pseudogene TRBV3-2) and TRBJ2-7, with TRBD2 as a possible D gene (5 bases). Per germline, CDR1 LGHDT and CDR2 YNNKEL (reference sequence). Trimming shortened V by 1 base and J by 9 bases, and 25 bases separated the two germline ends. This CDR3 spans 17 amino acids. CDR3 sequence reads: CASSQVGLLEELRGQYF. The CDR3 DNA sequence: TGTGCCAGCAGCCAAGTCGGTCTACTAGAAGAGCTACGAGGGCAGTACTTC.

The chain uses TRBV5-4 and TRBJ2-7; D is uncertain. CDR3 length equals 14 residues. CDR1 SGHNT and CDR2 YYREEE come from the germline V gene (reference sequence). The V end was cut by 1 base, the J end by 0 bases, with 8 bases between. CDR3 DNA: TGTGCCAGCAGCTTGACCCCCAGCTCCTACGAGCAGTACTTC. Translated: CASSLTPSSYEQYF.

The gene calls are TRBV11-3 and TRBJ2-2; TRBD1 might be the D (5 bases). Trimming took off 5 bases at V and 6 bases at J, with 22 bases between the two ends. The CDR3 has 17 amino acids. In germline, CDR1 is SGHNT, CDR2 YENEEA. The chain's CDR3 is CASSALGETFVSGELFF. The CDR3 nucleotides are TGTGCCAGCAGCGCCCTAGGGGAAACATTCGTCTCCGGGGAGCTGTTTTTT.

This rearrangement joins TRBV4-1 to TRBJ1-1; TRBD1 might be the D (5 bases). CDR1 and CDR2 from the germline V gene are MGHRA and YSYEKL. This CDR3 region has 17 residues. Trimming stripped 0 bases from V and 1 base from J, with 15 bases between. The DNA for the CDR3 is TGCGCCAGCAGCCAAGATCGGCAGGGTTTTGGGAACACTGAAGCTTTCTTT. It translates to CASSQDRQGFGNTEAFF.

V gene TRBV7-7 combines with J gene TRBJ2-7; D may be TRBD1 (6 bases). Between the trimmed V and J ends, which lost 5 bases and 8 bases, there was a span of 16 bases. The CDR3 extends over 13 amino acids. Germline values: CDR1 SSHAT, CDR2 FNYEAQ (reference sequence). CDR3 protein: CASSDDRWGKQYF. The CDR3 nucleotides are TGTGCCAGCAGCGACGACAGGTGGGGAAAGCAGTACTTC.

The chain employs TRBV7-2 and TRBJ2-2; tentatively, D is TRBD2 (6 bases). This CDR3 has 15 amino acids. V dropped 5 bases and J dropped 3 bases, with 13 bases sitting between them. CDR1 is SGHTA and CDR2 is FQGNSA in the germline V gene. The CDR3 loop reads CASSLGRLDTGELFF. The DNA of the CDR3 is TGTGCCAGCAGCCTAGGGCGACTAGACACCGGGGAGCTGTTTTTT.

The CDR3 nucleotides read TGTGCCAGCAGTTACTCGTCTAGCGGGGCGTACAATGAGCAGTTCTTC. Translation: CASSYSSSGAYNEQFF. The gene calls are TRBV6-5 and TRBJ2-1, with TRBD2 matching over 9 bases. CDR3 size: 16 residues. Germline values: CDR1 MNHEY, CDR2 SVGAGI. J gave up 4 bases and V 0 bases, and 4 bases lay outside the gene matches.

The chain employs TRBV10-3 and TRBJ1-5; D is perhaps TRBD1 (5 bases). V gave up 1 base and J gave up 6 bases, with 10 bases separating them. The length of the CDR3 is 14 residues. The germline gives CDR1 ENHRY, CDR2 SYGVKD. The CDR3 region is CAISEFQGSQPQHF. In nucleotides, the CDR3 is TGTGCCATCAGTGAGTTCCAGGGAAGTCAGCCCCAGCATTTT.

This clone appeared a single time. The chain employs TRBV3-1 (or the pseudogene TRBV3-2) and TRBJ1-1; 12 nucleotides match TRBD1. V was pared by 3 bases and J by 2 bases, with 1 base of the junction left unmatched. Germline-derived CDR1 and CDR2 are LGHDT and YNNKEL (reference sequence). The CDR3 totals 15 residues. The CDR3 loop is CASSQGTGGNTEAFF. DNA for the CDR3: TGTGCCAGCAGCCAGGGGACAGGGGGCAACACTGAAGCTTTCTTT.

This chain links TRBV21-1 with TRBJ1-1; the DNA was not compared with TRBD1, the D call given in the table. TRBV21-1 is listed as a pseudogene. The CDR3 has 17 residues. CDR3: CASSKGPGTGRSTEAFF. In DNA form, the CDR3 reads TGTGCCAGCAGCAAAGGTCCCGGGACAGGGAGGAGCACTGAAGCTTTCTTT.

CDR3 residues: CASSYDNNQPQHF. The DNA of the CDR3 is TGTGCCAGCAGTTACGACAACAATCAGCCCCAGCATTTT. This chain uses TRBV6-5 with TRBJ1-5; D remains ambiguous. This CDR3 spans 13 amino acids. Germline V lookup: CDR1 MNHEY, CDR2 SVGAGI. Trimming took off 2 bases at V and 3 bases at J, with 5 bases between the two ends.

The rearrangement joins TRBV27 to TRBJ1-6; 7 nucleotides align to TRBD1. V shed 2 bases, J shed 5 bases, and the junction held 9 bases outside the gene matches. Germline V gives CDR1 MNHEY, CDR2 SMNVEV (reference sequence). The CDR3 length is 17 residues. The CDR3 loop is CASSLRWSTGDNSPLHF. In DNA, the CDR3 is TGTGCCAGCAGTTTAAGGTGGTCTACAGGGGATAATTCACCCCTCCACTTT.

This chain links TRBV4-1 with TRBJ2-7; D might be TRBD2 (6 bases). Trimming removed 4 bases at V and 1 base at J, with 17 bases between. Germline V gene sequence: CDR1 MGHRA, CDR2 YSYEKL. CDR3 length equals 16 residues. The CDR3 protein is CASSPGGGIGSYEQYF. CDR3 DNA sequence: TGCGCCAGCAGCCCCGGGGGTGGGATCGGGTCCTACGAGCAGTACTTC.

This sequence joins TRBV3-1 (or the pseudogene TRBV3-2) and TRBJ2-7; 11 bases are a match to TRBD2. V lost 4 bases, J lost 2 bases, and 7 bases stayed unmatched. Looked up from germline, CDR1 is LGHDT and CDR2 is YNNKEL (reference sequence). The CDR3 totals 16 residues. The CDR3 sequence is CASSPRLAGRTYEQYF. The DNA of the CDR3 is TGTGCCAGCAGCCCTAGACTAGCGGGACGCACCTACGAGCAGTACTTC.

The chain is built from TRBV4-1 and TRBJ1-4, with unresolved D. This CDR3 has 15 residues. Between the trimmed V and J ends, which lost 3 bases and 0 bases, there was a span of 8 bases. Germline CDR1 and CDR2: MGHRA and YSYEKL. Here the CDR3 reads CASSQAGATNEKLFF. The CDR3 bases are TGCGCCAGCAGCCAGGCAGGTGCAACTAATGAAAAACTGTTTTTT.